Detailed here is one T cell receptor beta chain. These data originate in a study of blood T cell repertoires in COVID-19. Per the original methods: Reference gene primer amplification yielded estimated nucleated cell counts. The protocol was immunoSEQ multiplex PCR, while the TCRdb copy is restricted to in-frame clones and leaves out a portion. V, J and clone size reflect that table, while D and trimming were determined from the DNA. The sample holds about 110,000 clones, 85% seen once. V was clipped by 5 bases and J by 5 bases; unmatched bases: 7. The CDR3 is 13 amino acids. Germline loops: CDR1 GTSNPN, CDR2 SVGIG (reference sequence).

V and J are TRBV30 and TRBJ1-1; 8 bases are shared with TRBD1. The receptor was derived from a woman aged 55-70 years with COVID-19, enrolled during active disease. Material: peripheral blood. The CDR3 DNA reads TGTGCCTGGGGACAGGGAGGAGTTACTGAAGCTTTCTTT. This codes for CAWGQGGVTEAFF. Full variable domain (remainder filled in from reference TRBV30 and TRBJ1-1): SQTIHQWPATLVQPVGSPLSLECTVEGTSNPNLYWYRQAAGRGLQLLFYSVGIGQISSEVPQNLSASRPQDRQFILSSKKLLLSDSGFYLCAWGQGGVTEAFFGQGTRLTVV.